The 6 T cell receptor beta chains below all came from one sample that was sequenced in a study of blood T cell repertoires in COVID-19. Here immunoSEQ multiplex PCR was the method, and the copy in TCRdb shows in-frame clones only, minus some. The data contain roughly 340,000 clones, around 87% of them singletons. Sequencing input: PBMCs or T cells enriched from blood (not recorded which). The receptors stem from a man between 40 and 49 years old in a cohort exposed to, infected with or recovered from COVID-19 (not recorded which).

The V call is TRBV5-1, the J call TRBJ2-1, with 8 bases aligning to TRBD2. The CDR3 is 15 amino acids. J lost 7 bases, V lost 6 bases, and 12 bases had no gene match. Germline V gene lookup returns CDR1 SGHRS and CDR2 YFSETQ. The CDR3 loop is CASTPGVAGINEQFF. CDR3 nucleotides: TGCGCCAGCACCCCCGGGGTAGCGGGGATAAATGAGCAGTTCTTC.

This chain connects TRBV19 to TRBJ1-2, with 7 nucleotides matching TRBD1. The germline gives CDR1 LNHDA, CDR2 SQIVND (reference sequence). J was trimmed by 0 bases and V by 7 bases; bases with no gene match: 11. The length of the CDR3 is 16 residues. The CDR3 reads CASTRGRGTANYGYTF. The CDR3 nucleotides read TGTGCCAGTACCCGTGGGAGAGGGACAGCTAACTATGGCTACACCTTC.

This chain uses TRBV15 with TRBJ2-1; 10 bases are shared with TRBD1. Germline V CDR1 and CDR2: LNHNV, YYDKDF (reference sequence). Trimming at V came to 5 bases and at J to 4 bases, leaving 8 bases not matched to a gene. The CDR3 sequence is 16 residues long. The CDR3 protein is CATSQTGTGEYNEQFF. For the CDR3, the DNA is TGTGCCACCAGCCAAACCGGGACAGGGGAGTACAATGAGCAGTTCTTC.

This clone was detected once. The chain joins TRBV5-1 to TRBJ1-5, with D maybe TRBD1 (5 bases). V lost 6 bases and J lost 2, with 21 bases in between. This CDR3 region has 17 residues. Germline V CDR1 and CDR2: SGHRS, YFSETQ. The CDR3 nucleotides are TGCGCCAGCATGGGAGGAGAAGGGGAAGGGGGCAATCAGCCCCAGCATTTT. It translates to CASMGGEGEGGNQPQHF.

The chain uses TRBV5-4 and TRBJ1-1; the D gene is possibly TRBD1 (5 bases). Trimming cost V 5 bases and J 0 bases, with 17 bases left between them. This CDR3 is built from 16 residues. Germline V gene lookup returns CDR1 SGHNT and CDR2 YYREEE (reference sequence). CDR3 loop: CASSYPPGDMNTEAFF. The CDR3 DNA reads as TGTGCCAGCAGTTATCCACCGGGGGATATGAACACTGAAGCTTTCTTT.

The genes are TRBV5-1 and TRBJ1-1, with TRBD1 as a possible D gene (5 bases). Germline V gene data show CDR1 as SGHRS and CDR2 as YFSETQ. V was clipped by 4 bases and J by 3 bases, with 16 bases between them. The length of the CDR3 is 15 residues. The CDR3 sequence: CASSPAGGGDTEAFF. CDR3 in DNA: TGCGCCAGCAGCCCGGCGGGTGGAGGGGACACTGAAGCTTTCTTT.